This T cell receptor beta chain was captured by sequencing in a study of OX40 agonist ivuxolimab in advanced cancers. Trimming shortened V by 10 bases and J by 0 bases, and 10 bases separated the two germline ends. The CDR3 totals 13 residues. CDR1 is ENHRY and CDR2 is SYGVKD in the germline V gene. TCRdb's copy holds only in-frame clones and misses some; the assay was immunoSEQ multiplex PCR. The sample has tens of thousands of clones, around 81% seen once. The V and J genes are TRBV10-3 and TRBJ1-3, with D uncertain. The receptor was derived from an adult with an advanced solid tumor such as melanoma, head and neck, liver or kidney cancer. Sequenced here: CD4+ or CD8+ T cells sorted from blood, sampled in a trial of the OX40 agonist ivuxolimab. CDR3 region: CATAGLSGNTIYF. CDR3 nucleotide sequence: TGTGCCACGGCTGGGCTCTCTGGAAACACCATATATTTT.